The 25 T cell receptor beta chains reported below all come from one sample, sequenced in a study of T cell responses to AZD1222 COVID-19 vaccine. Profiling relied on immunoSEQ multiplex PCR, and the TCRdb table lists in-frame clones only, not all of them. Among 100,000 to 150,000 clones listed, around 85% were seen once. The sequencing here drew on peripheral blood, taken on day 0 of AZD1222 vaccination. All receptors derive from an adult in good health.

The V gene is TRBV30, the J gene TRBJ1-3; tentative D call: TRBD1 (6 bases). The length of the CDR3 is 14 residues. Trimming shortened V by 6 bases and J by 0 bases, and 12 bases separated the two germline ends. Germline V gene sequence: CDR1 GTSNPN, CDR2 SVGIG (reference sequence). DNA for the CDR3: TGTGCCTGCCTACAGGGCCTCTCTGGAAACACCATATATTTT. It translates to CACLQGLSGNTIYF.

The chain employs TRBV7-9 and TRBJ1-1; D is undetermined. The CDR3 covers 15 residues. Germline CDR1 reads SEHNR; CDR2 reads FQNEAQ (reference sequence). Deletions cut 5 bases from V and 4 bases from J, with 17 bases between. This CDR3 reads CASSERTSEATEAFF. CDR3 in DNA: TGTGCCAGCAGCGAGCGAACCTCAGAGGCCACTGAAGCTTTCTTT.

V usage is TRBV24-1 and J usage is TRBJ2-1; 7 bases are shared with TRBD1. V shed 6 bases, J shed 3 bases, and the junction held 7 bases outside the gene matches. This CDR3 contains 15 residues. Germline values: CDR1 KGHDR, CDR2 SFDVKD. In nucleotides, the CDR3 is TGTGCCACCAGTCGTGAGACAGGGAGCTACAATGAGCAGTTCTTC. This sequence encodes CATSRETGSYNEQFF.

The table lists this clone with a count of one. DNA for the CDR3: TGTGCCAGTAGCAAGGGACAGCTGAACACTGAAGCTTTCTTT. It yields the protein CASSKGQLNTEAFF. The J gene is TRBJ1-1, the V gene TRBV19; 7 nucleotides match TRBD1. Germline V gene lookup returns CDR1 LNHDA and CDR2 SQIVND (reference sequence). With V trimmed by 6 bases and J by 0 bases, 4 bases remained unmatched. The CDR3 has 14 residues. Together with reference TRBV19 and TRBJ1-1, the CDR3 gives the full variable domain: DGGITQSPKYLFRKEGQNVTLSCEQNLNHDAMYWYRQDPGQGLRLIYYSQIVNDFQKGDIAEGYSVSREKKESFPLTVTSAQKNPTAFYLCASSKGQLNTEAFFGQGTRLTVV.

The chain recombines TRBV7-2 with TRBJ2-1; 7 bases are a match to TRBD1. Germline assignment: CDR1 SGHTA and CDR2 FQGNSA. CDR3 length: 16 amino acids. V shed 2 bases, J shed 8 bases, and the junction held 12 bases outside the gene matches. The CDR3 sequence is CASSLYKTGSLDEQFF. For the CDR3, the DNA is TGTGCCAGCAGCTTATATAAGACAGGGAGCTTGGATGAGCAGTTCTTC.

The chain has TRBV7-3 and TRBJ1-1; TRBD1 agrees at 8 bases. V dropped 5 bases and J dropped 4; count of bases not matched to a gene: 3. The CDR3 totals 13 residues. Germline V gene sequence: CDR1 SGHTA, CDR2 FQGTGA. CDR3 region: CASSQQGGTEAFF. CDR3 sequence (DNA): TGTGCCAGCAGCCAACAGGGGGGCACTGAAGCTTTCTTT.

V usage is TRBV2 and J usage is TRBJ1-4; no definite D call. This CDR3 region has 14 residues. Germline V lookup: CDR1 SNHLY, CDR2 FYNNEI. The V and J ends lost 3 bases and 4 bases respectively, with 9 bases between them. In DNA, the CDR3 is TGTGCCAGCAGTGACGAGGGAGGTAATGAAAAACTGTTTTTT. It is translated as CASSDEGGNEKLFF.

The J gene is TRBJ2-1, the V gene TRBV24-1; a weak D match, TRBD2 (5 bases). The CDR3 length is 16 residues. Germline V gene sequence: CDR1 KGHDR, CDR2 SFDVKD. V lost 2 bases and J 0 bases, leaving 10 bases between the germline ends. The CDR3 region has the DNA TGTGCCACCAGTGATTCCCTTACTAGCTCCTACAATGAGCAGTTCTTC. Residues: CATSDSLTSSYNEQFF.

This clone was observed a handful of times. CDR3 sequence reads: CASYRGGAGTGELFF. CDR3 DNA: TGTGCCAGCTACCGAGGAGGGGCAGGCACCGGGGAGCTGTTTTTT. The chain carries TRBV18 and TRBJ2-2; D may be TRBD2 (6 bases). Trimming took off 7 bases at V and 4 bases at J, with 16 bases between the two ends. This CDR3 has 15 residues. CDR1 KGHSH and CDR2 LQKENI come from the germline V gene.

J is TRBJ2-6 and V is TRBV11-3; no firm D call. With 8 bases removed from V and 1 base from J, the gap between germline ends came to 3 bases. Germline V gives CDR1 SGHNT, CDR2 YENEEA. The CDR3 extends over 12 amino acids. The CDR3 is CASRSGANVLTF. In DNA, the CDR3 is TGTGCCAGCCGATCTGGGGCCAACGTCCTGACTTTC. Looking up the rest from reference TRBV11-3 and TRBJ2-6 gives the full variable domain: EAGVVQSPRYKIIEKKQPVAFWCNPISGHNTLYWYLQNLGQGPELLIRYENEEAVDDSQLPKDRFSAERLKGVDSTLKIQPAELGDSAVYLCASRSGANVLTFGAGSRLTVL.

The genes are TRBV29-1 and TRBJ2-1, with D unresolved. The CDR3 spans 15 residues. Germline V gene data show CDR1 as SQVTM and CDR2 as ANQGSEA. Trimming cost V 2 bases and J 6 bases, with 17 bases left between them. For the CDR3, the DNA is TGCAGCGTTGAAACGGGCCTGGGGTACGGCAATGAGCAGTTCTTC. It specifies CSVETGLGYGNEQFF.

Only one count was recorded for this clone. The chain recombines TRBV21-1 with TRBJ2-1; TRBD2, the table's D call, lacks a check against the DNA. TRBV21-1 is a recognized pseudogene. This CDR3 is built from 15 residues. CDR3 sequence: CASNENLPSYNEQFF. CDR3 DNA sequence: TGTGCCAGCAACGAAAATCTACCCTCCTACAATGAGCAGTTCTTC.

This clone was seen a single time. The V gene is TRBV24-1, the J gene TRBJ2-1, with 11 nucleotides matching TRBD2. This CDR3 has 13 amino acids. V gave up 7 bases and J gave up 5 bases; unmatched junction bases: 0. Germline lookup yields CDR1 KGHDR and CDR2 SFDVKD. CDR3 DNA sequence: TGTGCCACCAGGGGACTAGCGGACAATGAGCAGTTCTTC. It translates to CATRGLADNEQFF.

The gene calls are TRBV18 and TRBJ1-2; 7 positions agree with TRBD1. In germline, CDR1 is KGHSH, CDR2 LQKENI. The CDR3 sequence is 13 residues long. With 5 bases clipped from V and 6 bases from J, the junction kept 6 bases outside the gene matches. Here the CDR3 reads CASSETGLNGYTF. CDR3 nucleotide sequence: TGTGCCAGCTCAGAGACAGGGTTAAATGGCTACACCTTC.

This clone was found once. The V call is TRBV13, the J call TRBJ2-7, with TRBD1 matching over 9 bases. Trimming cost V 5 bases and J 2 bases; bases outside gene matches: 4. From germline, CDR1 is PRHDT and CDR2 FYEKMQ (reference sequence). The CDR3 covers 14 residues. The CDR3 DNA sequence: TGTGCCAGCAGCCCAAGGACAGGGGCCTACGAGCAGTACTTC. It encodes CASSPRTGAYEQYF.

The CDR3 protein is CAWNLEGNSPLHF. The CDR3 DNA reads TGTGCCTGGAATTTGGAGGGTAATTCACCCCTCCACTTT. The rearrangement links TRBV30 to TRBJ1-6; no reliable D call. CDR1 is GTSNPN and CDR2 is SVGIG in the germline V gene (reference sequence). The CDR3 spans 13 residues. V shed 4 bases and J shed 6 bases, with 10 bases lying between them.

The genes are TRBV3-1 (or the pseudogene TRBV3-2) and TRBJ2-7, with D tentatively TRBD1 (7 bases). V lost 0 bases and J lost 3, with 21 bases in between. The CDR3 has 18 residues. Germline V gives CDR1 LGHDT, CDR2 YNNKEL (reference sequence). This CDR3 reads CASSQEKEVTGDFYEQYF. CDR3 DNA: TGTGCCAGCAGCCAAGAAAAGGAGGTCACAGGGGACTTCTACGAGCAGTACTTC.

The genes are TRBV7-2 and TRBJ1-5; D is unresolved. This CDR3 spans 15 amino acids. Germline CDR1 is SGHTA and CDR2 is FQGNSA. Trimming left V 0 bases short and J 7 bases short, with 13 bases between. In DNA, the CDR3 is TGTGCCAGCAGCTTAGCGGCGAGGGTGTTACAGCCCCAGCATTTT. Its protein is CASSLAARVLQPQHF.

This clone was seen more than once but under ten times. The chain couples TRBV28 to TRBJ1-5; 7 bases are a match to TRBD1. Germline V CDR1 and CDR2: MDHEN, SYDVKM. V shed 6 bases and J 3 bases; nucleotides not matched to a gene: 5. This CDR3 is 14 amino acids long. The CDR3 loop reads CASSQGGLNQPQHF. The CDR3 nucleotides are TGTGCCAGCAGCCAGGGGGGACTCAATCAGCCCCAGCATTTT.

The chain carries TRBV19 and TRBJ2-2; D is unclear. Germline V gene sequence: CDR1 LNHDA, CDR2 SQIVND (reference sequence). V shed 5 bases and J shed 3 bases, with 10 bases lying between them. This CDR3 has 14 amino acids. The DNA of the CDR3 is TGTGCCAGTAGTTCGCCCGGTTACACCGGGGAGCTGTTTTTT. This encodes CASSSPGYTGELFF.

The chain employs TRBV30 and TRBJ2-5; 10 bases match TRBD2. J was trimmed by 3 bases and V by 3 bases; bases with no gene match: 25. The CDR3 contains 21 residues. Germline V CDR1 and CDR2: GTSNPN, SVGIG (reference sequence). Here the CDR3 DNA reads TGTGCCTGGAGCAATCCCGTCCCGGGACTAGCGCAGTCCTGGGGGAAAGAGACCCAGTACTTC. Encoded protein: CAWSNPVPGLAQSWGKETQYF.

The rearrangement links TRBV19 to TRBJ1-2; D is possibly TRBD1 (6 bases). V dropped 5 bases and J dropped 4 bases, with 14 bases sitting between them. This CDR3 contains 14 residues. Germline V gives CDR1 LNHDA, CDR2 SQIVND (reference sequence). CDR3 residues: CASSQTGAGYGYTF. The CDR3 nucleotides are TGTGCCAGTAGTCAGACGGGGGCCGGCTATGGCTACACCTTC.

The rearrangement joins TRBV27 to TRBJ2-4; TRBD1 matches 7 bases. This CDR3 has 17 residues. In germline, CDR1 is MNHEY, CDR2 SMNVEV (reference sequence). V shed 1 base, J shed 0 bases, and the junction held 6 bases outside the gene matches. The CDR3 bases are TGTGCCAGCAGTTTATACCGACAGGGCGAAGCCAAAAACATTCAGTACTTC. Encoded protein: CASSLYRQGEAKNIQYF.

This clone was seen a single time. The J gene is TRBJ1-4, the V gene TRBV18; 9 nucleotides match TRBD1. The germline V gene encodes CDR1 KGHSH and CDR2 LQKENI. The CDR3 contains 15 residues. The trim removed 4 bases at V and 8 bases at J, leaving 8 bases unmatched. This CDR3 is CASSLTGGRAEKLFF. The CDR3 coding sequence is TGTGCCAGCTCACTCACAGGGGGCAGGGCGGAAAAACTGTTTTTT.

The CDR3 bases are TGTGCCAGCAGCCTAACGAGGATTGGAGATACGCAGTATTTT. Encoded protein: CASSLTRIGDTQYF. V usage is TRBV11-1 and J usage is TRBJ2-3; D is undetermined. The CDR3 has 14 amino acids. V was shortened by 5 bases and J by 5 bases, with 14 bases between the two germline ends. In germline, CDR1 is SGHAT, CDR2 FQDESV (reference sequence). The full variable domain, with the rest looked up from reference TRBV11-1 and TRBJ2-3, is EAEVAQSPRYKITEKSQAVAFWCDPISGHATLYWYRQILGQGPELLVQFQDESVVDDSQLPKDRFSAERLKGVDSTLKIQPAELGDSAMYLCASSLTRIGDTQYFGPGTRLTVL.